This T cell receptor (beta chain) was retrieved from a study of T cells in Graves' hyperthyroidism and ophthalmopathy. Study as a whole: The initial diagnosis was the point when peripheral blood was collected, ahead of any treatment.

RNA transcripts gave rise to amplified TCR beta CDR3 regions. The HTBI primer set served for first-round RT-PCR of the TCR CDR3. TCRdb re-called the multiplex PCR reads through MiXCR, storing one row per CDR3 protein. The profile shows 300,000 to 400,000 distinct CDR3 sequences, about 18% of them singletons. The CDR3 is made up of 15 amino acids. Trimming removed 4 bases from V and 1 base from J, with 11 bases in between. Germline loops: CDR1 SGHRS, CDR2 YFSETQ. This clonotype was seen many times. The sample comprised blood. The clonotype was recovered from a man younger than 35 with Graves' ophthalmopathy. The chain combines TRBV5-1 with TRBJ1-4, with TRBD1 as a possible D gene (5 bases). In DNA form, the CDR3 reads TGCGCCAGCAGCCCCGGGACGGTAACTAATGAAAAACTGTTTTTT. This sequence encodes CASSPGTVTNEKLFF.